These 5 T cell receptor beta chains were sequenced from one sample in a study of T cells in Graves' hyperthyroidism and ophthalmopathy. The TCR beta CDR3 regions underwent amplification using RNA transcripts as the source. RT-PCR in the first round (using the HTBI primer set) targeted the TCR CDR3. TCRdb processed the multiplex PCR reads anew with MiXCR; each CDR3 protein has one entry. The sample has under 400,000 distinct CDR3 sequences, roughly 13% seen once; the top ten hold 9% to 9.5%. The sequenced sample was blood. The source is a woman aged 18 to 35 with Graves' hyperthyroidism.

This chain uses TRBV20-1 with TRBJ2-1; 7 bases line up with TRBD2. Germline-derived CDR1 and CDR2 are DFQATT and SNEGSKA (reference sequence). This CDR3 spans 12 amino acids. The V gene end was trimmed by 6 bases and the J gene end by 8 bases; junction bases not matched to a gene: 7. The CDR3, as DNA: TGCAGTGCGGGGAGACTAGCAGATGAGCAGTTCTTC. Protein product: CSAGRLADEQFF.

In its sample, this clonotype was seen a few times. This rearrangement joins TRBV7-2 to TRBJ1-3; possibly TRBD1 for D (6 bases). The CDR3 is made up of 14 amino acids. Germline V gene lookup returns CDR1 SGHTA and CDR2 FQGNSA. V was clipped by 4 bases and J by 1 base, with 8 bases between them. As DNA, the CDR3 is TGTGCCAGCAGCTGGGGACATTCTGGAAACACCATATATTTT. Its translation: CASSWGHSGNTIYF. The full variable domain, with the rest looked up from reference TRBV7-2 and TRBJ1-3, is GAGVSQSPSNKVTEKGKDVELRCDPISGHTALYWYRQSLGQGLEFLIYFQGNSAPDKSGLPSDRFSAERTGGSVSTLTIQRTQQEDSAVYLCASSWGHSGNTIYFGEGSWLTVV.

This clonotype was counted at least ten times. CDR3 DNA: TGCAGTGCCAAGTCGGGGGATAACTCCTACGAGCAGTACTTC. The encoded protein is CSAKSGDNSYEQYF. The V call is TRBV20-1, the J call TRBJ2-7, with D perhaps matching TRBD2 (6 bases). The germline V gene has CDR1 DFQATT and CDR2 SNEGSKA (reference sequence). The CDR3 has 14 amino acids. The V end lost 6 bases, the J end lost 0 bases, and 15 bases lay between the germline ends.

This clonotype was seen many times. V is TRBV18 and J is TRBJ1-1, with a weak D call TRBD1 (5 bases). The germline V gene encodes CDR1 KGHSH and CDR2 LQKENI. The CDR3 length is 14 residues. Trimming pared 3 bases from V and 6 bases from J, leaving 14 bases between. The CDR3 nucleotides read TGTGCCAGCTCACCTCGGGAGCAGGGCTCTGAAGCTTTCTTT. Translation: CASSPREQGSEAFF. Based on the CDR3 plus reference TRBV18 and TRBJ1-1, the full variable domain is NAGVMQNPRHLVRRRGQEARLRCSPMKGHSHVYWYRQLPEEGLKFMVYLQKENIIDESGMPKERFSAEFPKEGPSILRIQQVVRGDSAAYFCASSPREQGSEAFFGQGTRLTVV.

This clonotype came up many times. The rearrangement uses TRBV24-1 and TRBJ2-7, with 8 bases fitting TRBD1. The CDR3 covers 16 residues. Germline-derived CDR1 and CDR2 are KGHDR and SFDVKD. The junction had 11 bases not matched to a gene; V was cut back by 3 bases and J by 5 bases. The CDR3 is CATSDAPGQGIHEQYF. Written as DNA, the CDR3 is TGTGCCACCAGTGATGCCCCCGGACAGGGAATCCACGAGCAGTACTTC.